These T cell receptor beta chains were read from a single sample in a study of CD8 T cells in ankylosing spondylitis. TCRdb re-called the 5' RACE reads with MiXCR, one entry per CDR3 protein. The sample has more than 100,000 distinct CDR3 sequences, about 10% seen once; the top ten hold about 4%. Input material: blood, either unsorted or a sorted T cell fraction (not recorded which). The receptors were gathered from a female donor with ankylosing spondylitis or in good health (not recorded which). The CDR3 runs from the conserved cysteine through the conserved F or W. A D gene is named only where the DNA matches it firmly. The size entry is marked missing in some rows and otherwise reads once, few, many or a size class.

v_call: TRBV30
j_call: TRBJ2-7
clone_size: -
d_call: -
cdr3_nt: TGTGCCTGGAGTGTAAGTTATTACGAGCAGTACTTC
cdr3_aa: CAWSVSYYEQYF

v_call: TRBV3-1
j_call: TRBJ2-7
clone_size: many
d_call: TRBD1
cdr3_nt: TGTGCCAGCAGCCAAGTTCCGGGACAGTCCGCCTACGAGCAGTACTTC
cdr3_aa: CASSQVPGQSAYEQYF

v_call: TRBV29-1
j_call: TRBJ2-7
clone_size: many
d_call: -
cdr3_nt: TGCAGCGTCGGCCCCGACGGGGCCTACGAGCAGTACTTC
cdr3_aa: CSVGPDGAYEQYF

v_call: TRBV15
j_call: TRBJ1-4
clone_size: many
d_call: -
cdr3_nt: TGTGCCACCAGCATAGGAGGGGTGGTTGAAAAACTGTTTTTT
cdr3_aa: CATSIGGVVEKLFF

v_call: TRBV20-1
j_call: TRBJ2-7
clone_size: many
d_call: TRBD1
cdr3_nt: TGCAGTGTTCCGGGACAGGGGGCTGGCGAGCAGTACTTC
cdr3_aa: CSVPGQGAGEQYF

v_call: TRBV12-3/TRBV12-4
j_call: TRBJ1-5
clone_size: many
d_call: -
cdr3_nt: TGTGCCAGTTCCGGATCTGCAAATTTGGGTCAGCCCCAGCATTTT
cdr3_aa: CASSGSANLGQPQHF

v_call: TRBV20-1
j_call: TRBJ2-5
clone_size: many
d_call: -
cdr3_nt: TGCAGTGCTTCCCGAGAGGGGGTAAAGACCCAGTACTTC
cdr3_aa: CSASREGVKTQYF

v_call: TRBV20-1
j_call: TRBJ2-3
clone_size: many
d_call: TRBD2
cdr3_nt: TGCAGTGCTTTAGCGGGGTTCGATGATACGCAGTATTTT
cdr3_aa: CSALAGFDDTQYF

v_call: TRBV6-1
j_call: TRBJ1-5
clone_size: many
d_call: -
cdr3_nt: TGTGCCAGCAGACTGACAGGAGGGGAACAGCCCCAGCATTTT
cdr3_aa: CASRLTGGEQPQHF

v_call: TRBV29-1
j_call: TRBJ1-1
clone_size: -
d_call: TRBD1
cdr3_nt: TGCAGTGGCTCGGAGGGGGCTAGGAACACTGAAGCTTTCTTT
cdr3_aa: CSGSEGARNTEAFF

v_call: TRBV6-1
j_call: TRBJ2-5
clone_size: many
d_call: -
cdr3_nt: TGTGCCAGCAGTGGGGGTTGGAGCGAGACCCAGTACTTC
cdr3_aa: CASSGGWSETQYF

v_call: TRBV5-1
j_call: TRBJ2-7
clone_size: -
d_call: -
cdr3_nt: TGCGCCAGCTCCCGGAGACAATCCTACGAGCAGTACTTC
cdr3_aa: CASSRRQSYEQYF

v_call: TRBV11-3
j_call: TRBJ1-3
clone_size: many
d_call: -
cdr3_nt: TGTGCCAGCAGCTTAGGACCAGGGCTGAACACCATATATTTT
cdr3_aa: CASSLGPGLNTIYF

v_call: TRBV29-1
j_call: TRBJ2-6
clone_size: many
d_call: -
cdr3_nt: TGCAGCGTTGAATTTTCGGGACACAACTCTGGGGCCAACGTCCTGACTTTC
cdr3_aa: CSVEFSGHNSGANVLTF

v_call: TRBV20-1
j_call: TRBJ2-1
clone_size: -
d_call: TRBD2
cdr3_nt: TGCAGTGCTAGAGCCCCAGGGACTAGCGGGGGGGCCGATGAGCAGTTCTTC
cdr3_aa: CSARAPGTSGGADEQFF

v_call: TRBV5-6
j_call: TRBJ2-3
clone_size: -
d_call: -
cdr3_nt: TGTGCCAGCACCCCAAGCGGGCTCACAGATACGCTGTATTTT
cdr3_aa: CASTPSGLTDTLYF

v_call: TRBV5-1
j_call: TRBJ1-1
clone_size: many
d_call: -
cdr3_nt: TGCGCCAGCAGACCCCGTGGGGGGACTGAAGCTTTCTTT
cdr3_aa: CASRPRGGTEAFF

v_call: TRBV12-3/TRBV12-4
j_call: TRBJ1-2
clone_size: many
d_call: TRBD1
cdr3_nt: TGTGCCAGCAGTCACCAGGGGGCGAAGGGCTACACCTTC
cdr3_aa: CASSHQGAKGYTF

v_call: TRBV20-1
j_call: TRBJ2-3
clone_size: many
d_call: -
cdr3_nt: TGCAGTGACCTCAGCGGGTATTTCACAGATACGCAGTATTTT
cdr3_aa: CSDLSGYFTDTQYF

v_call: TRBV20-1
j_call: TRBJ2-1
clone_size: many
d_call: TRBD2
cdr3_nt: TGCAGTGCGATTAAGCTAGCGGGAGTGGATAGTAATGAGCAGTTCTTC
cdr3_aa: CSAIKLAGVDSNEQFF

v_call: TRBV20-1
j_call: TRBJ1-1
clone_size: -
d_call: -
cdr3_nt: TGCAGTGCTAGAGGTCGGGTGAGCGGGACTGAAGCTTTCTTT
cdr3_aa: CSARGRVSGTEAFF

v_call: TRBV12-3/TRBV12-4
j_call: TRBJ1-3
clone_size: many
d_call: -
cdr3_nt: TGTGCCAGCAGTTTCGGGCAGGGTGGTGGAAACACCATATATTTT
cdr3_aa: CASSFGQGGGNTIYF

v_call: TRBV12-3/TRBV12-4
j_call: TRBJ1-3
clone_size: many
d_call: -
cdr3_nt: TGTGCCAGCAGTTTAAATGGGACGCCGGGCTCTGGAAACACCATATATTTT
cdr3_aa: CASSLNGTPGSGNTIYF

v_call: TRBV12-3/TRBV12-4
j_call: TRBJ1-1
clone_size: many
d_call: -
cdr3_nt: TGTGCCAGCAGCCTACGGACGGTCCCAAGGTGGAACACTGAAGCTTTCTTT
cdr3_aa: CASSLRTVPRWNTEAFF

v_call: TRBV12-3/TRBV12-4
j_call: TRBJ2-5
clone_size: -
d_call: -
cdr3_nt: TGTGCCAGCAGTATGCGGGGGCGGGAGACCCAGTACTTC
cdr3_aa: CASSMRGRETQYF

v_call: TRBV11-3
j_call: TRBJ2-2
clone_size: many
d_call: -
cdr3_nt: TGTGCCAGCAGCTTCCGGGACGGCACCGGGGAGCTGTTTTTT
cdr3_aa: CASSFRDGTGELFF

v_call: TRBV27
j_call: TRBJ2-1
clone_size: many
d_call: TRBD2
cdr3_nt: TGTGCCAGCAGATTAGCGGGGGGGGATGAGCAGTTCTTC
cdr3_aa: CASRLAGGDEQFF

v_call: TRBV7-8
j_call: TRBJ1-2
clone_size: many
d_call: TRBD1
cdr3_nt: TGTGCCAGCAGCTTAGTCGCAGGGGGAAGCCTCCCTATTGGCTACACCTTC
cdr3_aa: CASSLVAGGSLPIGYTF

v_call: TRBV2
j_call: TRBJ2-1
clone_size: many
d_call: TRBD2
cdr3_nt: TGTGCCAGCAAAACCCCGACTAGCGGGAGCAATGAGCAGTTCTTC
cdr3_aa: CASKTPTSGSNEQFF

v_call: TRBV2
j_call: TRBJ2-2
clone_size: many
d_call: -
cdr3_nt: TGTGCCAGCAGAGAGACAGTGACCGGGGAGCTGTTTTTT
cdr3_aa: CASRETVTGELFF

v_call: TRBV12-3/TRBV12-4
j_call: TRBJ1-3
clone_size: many
d_call: -
cdr3_nt: TGTGCCTCACCCCTTACTTCTGGAAACACCATATATTTT
cdr3_aa: CASPLTSGNTIYF

v_call: TRBV6-1
j_call: TRBJ2-5
clone_size: many
d_call: TRBD1
cdr3_nt: TGTGCCAGCAGTAGAGGGACAGAGGAGACCCAGTACTTC
cdr3_aa: CASSRGTEETQYF

v_call: TRBV20-1
j_call: TRBJ2-5
clone_size: many
d_call: TRBD2
cdr3_nt: TGCAGTGCTAGTTGGGGGGGAAAAGAGACCCAGTACTTC
cdr3_aa: CSASWGGKETQYF

v_call: TRBV20-1
j_call: TRBJ2-1
clone_size: many
d_call: -
cdr3_nt: TGCAGTGCCCTTAAGGGGCCCTCCTACAATGAGCAGTTCTTC
cdr3_aa: CSALKGPSYNEQFF

v_call: TRBV7-9
j_call: TRBJ1-1
clone_size: many
d_call: TRBD1
cdr3_nt: TGTGCCAGCAGCTCACGACAGGGGGTGAACACTGAAGCTTTCTTT
cdr3_aa: CASSSRQGVNTEAFF

v_call: TRBV15
j_call: TRBJ2-3
clone_size: many
d_call: TRBD2
cdr3_nt: TGTGCCACTTCACTAGCGGGGGAATCCACAGATACGCAGTATTTT
cdr3_aa: CATSLAGESTDTQYF

v_call: TRBV7-9
j_call: TRBJ1-5
clone_size: many
d_call: -
cdr3_nt: TGTGCCAGCAGCTACCAAGGGGGGCCCCAGCATTTT
cdr3_aa: CASSYQGGPQHF

v_call: TRBV2
j_call: TRBJ1-3
clone_size: many
d_call: -
cdr3_nt: TGTGCCGTCAGTCGGCTATGGACGAGGAGAATCTCTGGAAACACCATATATTTT
cdr3_aa: CAVSRLWTRRISGNTIYF

v_call: TRBV3-1
j_call: TRBJ2-6
clone_size: many
d_call: -
cdr3_nt: TGTGCCAGCAGCCAACGGCCGGACGGGGCCAACGTCCTGACTTTC
cdr3_aa: CASSQRPDGANVLTF

v_call: TRBV5-1
j_call: TRBJ2-1
clone_size: many
d_call: TRBD1
cdr3_nt: TGCGCCAGCAGCTCAGTACAGGGGTCAGGGGAGCAGTTCTTC
cdr3_aa: CASSSVQGSGEQFF

v_call: TRBV11-2
j_call: TRBJ2-1
clone_size: -
d_call: TRBD2
cdr3_nt: TGTGCCAGCAGCCTTGGACTAGCGGGCGCCCTTCCTGATGAGCAGTTCTTC
cdr3_aa: CASSLGLAGALPDEQFF

v_call: TRBV9
j_call: TRBJ1-3
clone_size: many
d_call: TRBD1
cdr3_nt: TGTGCCAGCAGCCCACTCTCACCAGGGGGACATGGAAACACCATATATTTT
cdr3_aa: CASSPLSPGGHGNTIYF